This TCR beta chain was found in a study of blood T cell repertoires in COVID-19. In the study overall: The United States, Italy and Spain provided the acute and convalescent COVID-19 samples. Nucleic acid was either cDNA or gDNA, and it came from T cells, B-cell-depleted T cells, or PBMCs.

Looked up from germline, CDR1 is SGHTA and CDR2 is FQGNSA. V dropped 1 base and J dropped 10 bases, with 14 bases sitting between them. The CDR3 spans 15 residues. The table came from immunoSEQ multiplex PCR; TCRdb's copy has only in-frame clones and leaves some out. Altogether about 150,000 clones are present, 80% to 90% being singletons, with the ten largest covering 13%. Material for sequencing was peripheral blood. V is TRBV7-2 and J is TRBJ1-6; tentatively, D is TRBD1 (6 bases). The receptor was isolated from a man aged 18 to 29 with COVID-19, enrolled during active disease. The chain's CDR3 is CASSLESGADSPLHF. The DNA of the CDR3 is TGTGCCAGCAGCTTAGAATCAGGGGCGGACTCACCCCTCCACTTT.